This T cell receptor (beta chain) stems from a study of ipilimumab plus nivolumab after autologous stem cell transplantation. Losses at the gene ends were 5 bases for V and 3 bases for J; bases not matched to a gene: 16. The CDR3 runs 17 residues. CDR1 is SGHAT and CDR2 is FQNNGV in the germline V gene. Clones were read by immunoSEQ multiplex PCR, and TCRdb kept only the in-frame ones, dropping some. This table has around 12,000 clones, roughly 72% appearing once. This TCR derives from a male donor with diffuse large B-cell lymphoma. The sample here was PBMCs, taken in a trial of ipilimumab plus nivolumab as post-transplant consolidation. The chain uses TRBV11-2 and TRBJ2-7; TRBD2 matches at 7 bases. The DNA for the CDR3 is TGTGCCAGCAGCACTAGCGCAACATTATCCCGGGGCTACGAGCAGTACTTC. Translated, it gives CASSTSATLSRGYEQYF.